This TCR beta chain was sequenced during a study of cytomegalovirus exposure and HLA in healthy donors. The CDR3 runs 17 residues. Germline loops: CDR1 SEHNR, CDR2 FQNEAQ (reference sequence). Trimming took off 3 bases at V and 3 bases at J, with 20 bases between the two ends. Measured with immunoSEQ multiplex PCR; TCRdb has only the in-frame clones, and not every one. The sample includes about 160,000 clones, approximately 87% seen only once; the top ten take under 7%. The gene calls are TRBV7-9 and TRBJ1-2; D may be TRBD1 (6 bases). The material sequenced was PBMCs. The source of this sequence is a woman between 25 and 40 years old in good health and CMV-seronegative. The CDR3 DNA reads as TGTGCCAGCAGCTTGAGGACAGCCACACGAAGGGACTATGGCTACACCTTC. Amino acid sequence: CASSLRTATRRDYGYTF.